These 11 T cell receptor beta chains were all obtained from the same sample, sequenced in a study of OX40 agonist ivuxolimab in advanced cancers. Repertoires were generated with immunoSEQ multiplex PCR, while TCRdb's copy carries only in-frame clones and drops some. The sample includes 15,000 to 25,000 clones, approximately 83% of them seen just once. Here the sequenced sample was CD4+ or CD8+ T cells sorted from blood, taken in a trial of the OX40 agonist ivuxolimab. These receptors were taken from an adult with an advanced solid tumor such as melanoma, head and neck, liver or kidney cancer.

The V call is TRBV9, the J call TRBJ2-7; no clear D. Germline CDR1 and CDR2: SGDLS and YYNGEE. This CDR3 region has 13 residues. Trimming removed 0 bases at V and 0 bases at J, with 4 bases between. DNA for the CDR3: TGTGCCAGCAGCGTAGCTAACTCCTACGAGCAGTACTTC. Encoded protein: CASSVANSYEQYF.

The chain is built from TRBV10-3 and TRBJ1-3, with 11 bases aligning to TRBD1. Trimming took 6 bases from V and 4 from J; bases not matched to a gene: 5. CDR3 length: 15 amino acids. From germline, CDR1 is ENHRY and CDR2 SYGVKD. The CDR3 protein is CAIRGTGGHGNTIYF. CDR3 DNA sequence: TGTGCCATCAGAGGGACAGGGGGGCACGGAAACACCATATATTTT.

This clone has only a few counts. The chain uses TRBV6-5 and TRBJ2-5, with a weak D call TRBD2 (6 bases). Germline V CDR1 and CDR2: MNHEY, SVGAGI. This CDR3 is built from 15 residues. V was shortened by 5 bases and J by 5 bases, with 18 bases between the two germline ends. CDR3 protein: CASSPGTAPSETQYF. The CDR3, as DNA: TGTGCCAGCAGTCCCGGGACTGCTCCCTCGGAGACCCAGTACTTC.

V and J are TRBV10-3 and TRBJ1-1, with D possibly TRBD1 on 6 matching bases. Trimming took off 0 bases at V and 8 bases at J, with 13 bases between the two ends. Per germline, CDR1 ENHRY and CDR2 SYGVKD. The CDR3 is 14 amino acids. CDR3 amino acids: CAISESIETGEAFF. For the CDR3, the DNA is TGTGCCATCAGTGAGTCGATAGAGACAGGAGAAGCTTTCTTT.

The chain employs TRBV10-2 and TRBJ1-1; D not certain. The CDR3 extends over 12 amino acids. The V gene lost 5 bases and the J gene lost 0 bases, with 4 bases spanning the gap. Germline assignment: CDR1 WSHSY and CDR2 SAAADI. CDR3 coding DNA: TGCGCCAGCAGTCCAGTGAACACTGAAGCTTTCTTT. This translates into CASSPVNTEAFF.

This clone showed up just a few times. CDR3 amino acids: CASSLLGQGEEQYF. The DNA of the CDR3 is TGTGCCAGCAGCTTATTGGGTCAGGGGGAGGAGCAGTACTTC. The V call is TRBV7-2, the J call TRBJ2-7; 7 bases are shared with TRBD1. The CDR3 extends over 14 amino acids. CDR1 is SGHTA, CDR2 FQGNSA, per germline. After removal of 2 bases from V and 7 bases from J, the junction contained 8 bases not matched to a gene.

Sample share makes this clone medium-sized. This chain uses TRBV6-5 with TRBJ1-2, with 10 bases identical to TRBD1. From germline, CDR1 is MNHEY and CDR2 SVGAGI. The CDR3 consists of 16 residues. V was clipped by 0 bases and J by 6 bases; unmatched bases: 7. The CDR3 region has the DNA TGTGCCAGCAGTTACTCGAATCTCGGGACAGGGGATGGCTACACCTTC. Protein sequence: CASSYSNLGTGDGYTF.

The chain carries TRBV2 and TRBJ2-7; D gene unclear. CDR1 and CDR2 (germline): SNHLY, FYNNEI. Trimming took off 2 bases at V and 0 bases at J, with 8 bases between the two ends. The CDR3 contains 14 residues. The CDR3 loop reads CASSEHRVSYEQYF. The DNA of the CDR3 is TGTGCCAGCAGTGAACACAGAGTCTCCTACGAGCAGTACTTC.

The rearrangement links TRBV19 to TRBJ2-1; 8 nucleotides line up with TRBD2. The CDR3 is 15 residues long. Trimming at V came to 2 bases and at J to 3 bases, leaving 3 bases not matched to a gene. The V gene's germline CDR1 is LNHDA and CDR2 SQIVND (reference sequence). The CDR3 coding sequence is TGTGCCAGTAGTATATTCAGCGGGGGCTACAATGAGCAGTTCTTC. It specifies CASSIFSGGYNEQFF.

The chain carries TRBV11-2 and TRBJ2-1, with D possibly matching TRBD1 (6 bases). The CDR3 contains 16 residues. Trimming removed 5 bases from V and 2 bases from J, with 16 bases in between. Germline loops: CDR1 SGHAT, CDR2 FQNNGV. In DNA form, the CDR3 reads TGTGCCAGCAGCCCGGGCCTAGGACAGACCTACAATGAGCAGTTCTTC. This translates into CASSPGLGQTYNEQFF.

The chain uses TRBV19 and TRBJ2-3, with TRBD2 as a possible D gene (6 bases). Deletions cut 3 bases from V and 1 base from J, with 11 bases between. The CDR3 has 15 amino acids. Germline V gene lookup returns CDR1 LNHDA and CDR2 SQIVND (reference sequence). The CDR3 spells CASSIIGTRTDTQYF. As DNA, the CDR3 is TGTGCCAGTAGTATTATAGGGACTCGCACAGATACGCAGTATTTT. The full variable domain, rest sourced from reference TRBV19 and TRBJ2-3, is DGGITQSPKYLFRKEGQNVTLSCEQNLNHDAMYWYRQDPGQGLRLIYYSQIVNDFQKGDIAEGYSVSREKKESFPLTVTSAQKNPTAFYLCASSIIGTRTDTQYFGPGTRLTVL.